This TCR beta chain was obtained from a study of cytomegalovirus exposure and HLA in healthy donors (dated by TCRdb to between 2016 and 2019). For context, the study as a whole: An earlier analysis of approximately 550 of the donors reported 250 to 350 Gb of sequence data and more than 90 million unique TCR beta sequences from roughly 180 million T cells. An early release that covered some 640 HLA-typed donors contained approximately 300 gigabases of sequencing data and 70 million to 100 million unique TCR sequences. Among the roughly 370 genotyped donors, around 81% belonged to the genetic ancestry cluster associated with self-reported Caucasian donors. The aim of the study was to test whether cataloging public T cell receptors could identify signatures of past pathogen exposure. The study profiled the T cell repertoires of 666 subjects by immunosequencing and related them to cytomegalovirus serostatus. Along with the roughly 670-subject first cohort, a separate validation cohort of more than 90 different subjects was used. The study combined high-throughput TCR immunosequencing, statistical association of individual TCRs with disease status, and machine learning to predict cytomegalovirus infection status. In a later analysis, previously published TCR beta repertoires from 666 donors were re-analyzed and high-resolution HLA genotyping was added so that TCR occurrence patterns could be studied. In the later analysis, no new phenotypic data were used to find candidate immune exposures; instead, reliance was placed on TCR beta sequences and their occurrence across donors. An earlier analysis of 587 of the donors applied high-throughput TCR beta sequencing to assess whether each TCR beta V gene segment acted as functional or pseudogenic. Donor age, sex, ethnicity and CMV serostatus were compiled alongside the repertoire data. A later genetic analysis took genome-wide SNP genotypes for about 55% of the 666 donors and used that subset as a discovery cohort. All discovery cohort repertoires had been generated using a single sequencing platform. Class I and class II HLA loci were covered by the typing at four-digit resolution. The number of donors typed differed by locus, with about 629-630 for A, B, C, DRB1 and DQB1, around 500 for DQA1, approximately 570 for DPA1, and 400 to 490 for DPB1. About five DR-DQ haplotypes were treated as single units for association and clustering because of strong linkage in the cohort. On average, approximately 250,000 unique TCR beta nucleotide sequences were sequenced per donor among 398 genotyped donors of the cohort, with roughly 20% of those sequences being non-productive. The paper's findings and limits, for the study overall: The sequencing pipeline was judged likely to have produced a cluster of highly shared sequence variants as a technical artifact. The authors suggested that the approach could potentially be generalized to other disease states and immunological phenotypes. According to a later analysis, TCR association rates differed among HLA loci, with DRB1 alleles showing the most associated TCRs and HLA-C alleles showing the fewest. Roughly uniform sequencing depth across donors was assumed in presence/absence analyses, although this assumption may not hold. The study gave a list of 150 to 200 TCR beta chains associated with cytomegalovirus. Linkage disequilibrium might explain the correlated functional status among segregating V segments, but an unknown experimental factor could not be excluded. The classifier was reported to diagnose cytomegalovirus status with high specificity and sensitivity in both the original and validation cohorts. A later analysis associated 16,951 TCR beta sequences with specific HLA alleles at a false discovery rate of 0.05. A later genetic analysis reported fewer N-insertions in productive TCRs among donors in an Asian-associated ancestry cluster than the roughly 620-donor mean. Immune exposure information for the cohort was limited to CMV serostatus. A further reported finding was that TCR beta sequences accurately predicted the HLA-A and HLA-B alleles for most subjects in the first cohort. When HLA alleles, especially DR and DQ, strongly co-occurred, attributing TCR associations to individual alleles was difficult. The cohort was sequenced for TCR beta chains only, and without alpha or paired-chain data the features that could be detected were limited. Some IMGT-functional V segments, including TRBV6-2 and TRBV6-3, could not be told apart with the 87-base-pair reads, so those segments were excluded. In a later analysis, HLA-associated TCR beta chains were found to be more clonally expanded and to have lower generation probabilities than equally common non-associated chains. Several of the top co-occurrence clusters appeared to be linked to parvovirus B19, influenza, CMV and Epstein-Barr virus, according to a later analysis. Across donors, most TCR sequences were observed very rarely, whereas some public TCRs were present in many individuals. A few of the identified cytomegalovirus-associated TCR beta chains were confirmed in vitro to be specific for cytomegalovirus antigens. Because HLA typing was missing for some donors at each locus, association tests included only the typed subset. Most CMV-associated TCR beta chains appeared to be HLA-restricted in a later analysis, and the HLA associations seemed to be driven largely by CMV exposure. In a later genetic analysis, a missense DCLRE1C variant was associated with V-gene and J-gene trimming of TCR beta chains, and the association was replicated in an independent cohort. An earlier analysis of approximately 540 of the donors showed that most TCR beta V segments appeared in productive rearrangements either about 87% or about 30% of the time, which broadly matched IMGT annotations. Because counts were too low, roughly 16 rarely observed V segments, including chromosome 9 orphons, were left out of the earlier analysis of some 640 of the donors.

The germline V gene supplies CDR1 SGDLS and CDR2 YYNGEE. The germline V end is reduced by 0 bases and the J end by 2 bases; junction bases left unmatched: 5. CDR3 length: 15 amino acids, cysteine to phenylalanine. Only CDR3 DNA is held: 45 bases, read in frame from base 1. The cohort comprised 670 or so healthy bone marrow donors. Cohort members were all nominally healthy when sampled, although unrecorded immune exposures were likely present. The donor tested CMV seronegative and was one of the 352 seronegative cohort members. Every donor gave a peripheral blood sample, and the peripheral blood mononuclear cells from that sample were used for TCR beta sequencing. The Qiagen DNeasy Blood Extraction Kit was used to extract genomic DNA from the blood cell samples. On this clone itself: What antigen it recognizes has not been identified. One base away there is no much larger clone; base qualities are not given.

Library method: the immunoSEQ multiplex PCR assay. The multiplex PCR relied on a mix of 60 forward primers for TCR Vbeta segments and 13 reverse primers for TCR Jbeta segments. The CDR3 region of rearranged TCR beta genes was amplified from genomic DNA by a multiplex PCR assay. The amplified TCR beta libraries were sequenced on the Illumina HiSeq System as 87-base-pair reads. From the authors' description of their analysis: A later analysis tallied 75 million to 95 million unique TCR beta chains across the approximately 670 repertoires, and approximately 9.9 million of those chains were shared by two or more donors. Raw reads were error-corrected and collapsed into unique sequences by a nearest-neighbor algorithm in which closely related sequences were merged to remove PCR and sequencing errors. V, D and J gene segments were assigned by aligning CDR3 sequences to IMGT reference sequences. For a sequence to be retained, a match of at least six nucleotides to both a V gene segment and a J gene segment was required. A rearrangement counted as productive if the CDR3 had no stop codons and remained in frame with V and J, and every other rearrangement counted as non-productive. Following IMGT convention, CDR3 was defined as the stretch from the second conserved V-encoded cysteine up to the conserved J-encoded phenylalanine. Sequences without an unambiguous match to a single V gene segment were excluded from the earlier analysis of approximately 560 of the donors. In an earlier analysis of some 590 of the donors, V segments were called functional above 56.7% productive rearrangements and were called segregating when the between-donor standard deviation exceeded 5%. To diagnose cytomegalovirus status from the catalog of TCR beta chain sequences, a statistical classification framework was built. In a later analysis, V and J genes were assigned by comparing TCR nucleotide sequences against IMGT/GENE-DB human TR gene sequences. In a later analysis, CDR3 sequences and most-parsimonious VDJ recombination scenarios were assigned using the TCRdist pipeline. In a later analysis, each TCR beta chain was defined by its CDR3 amino acid sequence together with its V-gene family, and reads lacking a unique V-gene family were excluded. To address suspected cross-contamination and a sequencing artifact, a later analysis removed approximately 600 highly shared, low-generation-probability nucleotide sequences. For each public chain, a later analysis derived a clonal expansion index from normalized ranks of inferred template counts within each repertoire. In a later analysis, generation probabilities were computed using a VDJ recombination model fitted to out-of-frame rearrangements, and the results were checked against IGoR. In a later analysis, hypergeometric tests were used to score TCR-TCR, TCR-HLA and TCR-CMV co-occurrence, with a repertoire-size bias correction applied to TCR pairs. False discovery rates were estimated in a later analysis by permuting HLA or CMV assignments 20 times. In a later analysis, co-occurring TCRs were grouped with DBSCAN, and TCRdist sequence similarity was added when clustering was performed within HLA-allele-positive subsets. For co-occurrence clustering, repertoires with fewer than 30,000 or more than 120,000 public chains were excluded, along with roughly five repertoires with anomalous nucleotide sharing. The clones in this table, taken by TCRdb from immuneACCESS, are in-frame only. Not every clone is retained; where verified, under half of the shortfall comes from an unresolved V gene, and the cause of the rest is unknown. V and J calls plus clone size are reproduced from that table; the DNA served to infer D and trimming. For this sample there are some 150,000 clones; around 85% appear just once. Around 4% of the sample goes to the ten largest clones.

Source material: PBMCs. This sequence was found in a man aged 40-49 years in good health and CMV-seronegative. The rearranged segments are TRBV9 and TRBJ2-7, and TRBD2 aligns with 7 junction nucleotides. In nucleotides, the sequence is TGTGCCAGCAGCGTAGCCTGGGAGGGAACCTACGAGCAGTACTTC. Translated, it gives CASSVAWEGTYEQYF.